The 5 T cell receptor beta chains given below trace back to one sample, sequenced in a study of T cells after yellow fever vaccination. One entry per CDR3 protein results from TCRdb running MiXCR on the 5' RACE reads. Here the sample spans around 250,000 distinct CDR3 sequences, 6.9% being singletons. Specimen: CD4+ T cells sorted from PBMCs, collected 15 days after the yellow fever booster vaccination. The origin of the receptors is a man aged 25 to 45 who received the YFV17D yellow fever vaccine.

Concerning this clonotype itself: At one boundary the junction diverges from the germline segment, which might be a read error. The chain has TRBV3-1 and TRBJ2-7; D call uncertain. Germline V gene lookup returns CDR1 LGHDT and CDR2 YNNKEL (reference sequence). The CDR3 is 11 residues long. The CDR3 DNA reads TGTACCAGCAGCTCCACTATGGAGCAGTACTTC. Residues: CTSSSTMEQYF.

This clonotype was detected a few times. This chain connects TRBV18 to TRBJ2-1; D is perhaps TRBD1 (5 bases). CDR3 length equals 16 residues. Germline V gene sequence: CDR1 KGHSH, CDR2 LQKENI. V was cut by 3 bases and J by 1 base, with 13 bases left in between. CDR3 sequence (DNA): TGTGCCAGCTCACCTCAAGGGGCCGAGTCCTACAATGAGCAGTTCTTC. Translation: CASSPQGAESYNEQFF.

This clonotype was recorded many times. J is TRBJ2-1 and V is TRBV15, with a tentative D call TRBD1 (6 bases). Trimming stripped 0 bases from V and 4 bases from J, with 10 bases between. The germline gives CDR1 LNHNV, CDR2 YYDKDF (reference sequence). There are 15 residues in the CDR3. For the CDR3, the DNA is TGTGCCACCAGCAGAGAGCCGGGACAATACAATGAGCAGTTCTTC. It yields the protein CATSREPGQYNEQFF.

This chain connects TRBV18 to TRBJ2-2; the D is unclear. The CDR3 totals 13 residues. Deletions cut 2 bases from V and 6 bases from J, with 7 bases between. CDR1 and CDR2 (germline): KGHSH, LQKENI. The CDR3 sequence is CASSPRSAGELFF. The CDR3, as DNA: TGTGCCAGCTCACCAAGATCCGCCGGGGAGCTGTTTTTT. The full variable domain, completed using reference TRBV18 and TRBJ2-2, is NAGVMQNPRHLVRRRGQEARLRCSPMKGHSHVYWYRQLPEEGLKFMVYLQKENIIDESGMPKERFSAEFPKEGPSILRIQQVVRGDSAAYFCASSPRSAGELFFGEGSRLTVL.

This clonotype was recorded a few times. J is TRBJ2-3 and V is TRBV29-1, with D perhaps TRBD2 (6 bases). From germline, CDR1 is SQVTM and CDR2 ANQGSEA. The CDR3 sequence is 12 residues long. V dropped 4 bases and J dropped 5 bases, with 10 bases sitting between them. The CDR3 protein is CSVGRREDTQYF. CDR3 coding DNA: TGCAGCGTTGGACGGCGGGAAGATACGCAGTATTTT.